The rows below give T cell receptor beta chains drawn from one sample of a study of response to subunit inactivated influenza vaccine. TCRdb independently ran MiXCR on the RT-PCR reads; one entry per CDR3 protein. The sample holds approximately 480,000 distinct CDR3 sequences, roughly 9.8% seen once. The sequencing used PBMCs from blood, collected about 40 days after vaccination. The receptors here all came from a man aged 50 or older who received an inactivated influenza vaccine. CDR3s include the opening cysteine and the closing phenylalanine or tryptophan.

V | CDR3
TRBV4-3 | CASSQGTASFSYEQYF
TRBV4-3 | CASSQNSGTGANVLTF
TRBV6-2/TRBV6-3 | CASRLSGGSYNEQFF
TRBV28 | CASSLVDRTGQPQHF
TRBV20-1 | CSSWSGHTTDTQYF
TRBV12-3/TRBV12-4 | CASSFWGASYNSPLHF
TRBV7-9 | CASSGMDRDADTQYF
TRBV7-9 | CASKPGGFAGELFF
TRBV25-1 | CASSDRRGWETQYF
TRBV15 | CATSRFVGLYNEQFF
TRBV24-1 | CATSDLPARGGANVLTF
TRBV25-1 | CASSDPRDPYNEQFF
TRBV6-1 | CASSWDRGSNEQFF
TRBV20-1 | CSAIRQPSYEQYF
TRBV5-1 | CASSLKIFGDIGGYTF
TRBV6-2/TRBV6-3 | CASGTQRGRWEQYF
TRBV19 | CASSTDAAVATQYF
TRBV4-1 | CASSRDYGSYNEQFF
TRBV7-2 | CASSRVGGTGELFF
TRBV5-1 | CASSPGLASSYNEQFF
TRBV7-2 | CASSDRSGANVLTF
TRBV10-3 | CAISERQMNTEAFF
TRBV6-5 | CASSYSRVWNTEAFF
TRBV29-1 | CSSRTVHADTQYF
TRBV12-3/TRBV12-4 | CASSFGGNIEQYF
TRBV29-1 | CSVGVAETGELFF
TRBV15 | CATSRERVTGELFF
TRBV29-1 | CSAIIVPYAGVYETQYF
TRBV20-1 | CSALPGQGAETQYF
TRBV7-8 | CASSLALAGPGAQETQYF
TRBV6-2/TRBV6-3 | CASSYLRIASGNLNIQYF
TRBV7-2 | CASSPRTSGRETQYF
TRBV7-8 | CASSPWGSEFTGELFF
TRBV7-2 | CASSLADQEVQPQHF
TRBV5-5 | CASSLAPSNEQFF
TRBV15 | CATSSQGYEQYF
TRBV6-2/TRBV6-3 | CASNGLGNEQFF
TRBV12-3/TRBV12-4 | CASSFGGQVKDVLTF
TRBV5-1 | CASSPTEGNTDTQYF
TRBV7-9 | CASSFPIGEETQYF
TRBV5-4 | CASSLDTSGRGEAFF
TRBV29-1 | CSVVGLAGSYEQYF
TRBV5-1 | CASSFGGRETQYF
TRBV6-1 | CASSPLSGITGELFF
TRBV2 | CASGRFKGDTYGETQYF
TRBV11-2 | CASTSAYEQYF
TRBV4-2 | CASSQVQGVDYGYTF
TRBV18 | CASSPGLAGLDEQFF
TRBV7-9 | CASSLATSLYNEQFF
TRBV3-1 | CASSLTDSGNTIYF
TRBV27 | CASSLSFASGGTDTQYF
TRBV4-2 | CASSQGFNLVSTGNTIYF